This T cell receptor beta chain was captured by sequencing in a study of blood T cell repertoires in COVID-19. On the study more broadly: Specimens from acute and convalescent COVID-19 originated in the United States, Italy and Spain.

Original analysis: Estimates of nucleated cell counts were drawn from the amplification of reference gene primers. TCRdb's table, derived via immunoSEQ multiplex PCR, lists solely in-frame clones and lacks some. That table supplies the V and J calls and clone size; D and trimming were determined from the DNA. The sample contains approximately 260,000 clones, 80% to 90% of which appear only once. The sample was peripheral blood. This clonotype was obtained from a woman in her 70s with COVID-19, enrolled during active disease.

The CDR3 region is CAIRAGDHEKLFF. The CDR3 DNA reads as TGTGCCATCAGGGCGGGCGATCATGAAAAACTGTTTTTT. J is TRBJ1-4 and V is TRBV10-3; D ambiguous. The CDR3 consists of 13 residues. In germline, CDR1 is ENHRY, CDR2 SYGVKD. Trimming stripped 6 bases from V and 6 bases from J, with 11 bases between.